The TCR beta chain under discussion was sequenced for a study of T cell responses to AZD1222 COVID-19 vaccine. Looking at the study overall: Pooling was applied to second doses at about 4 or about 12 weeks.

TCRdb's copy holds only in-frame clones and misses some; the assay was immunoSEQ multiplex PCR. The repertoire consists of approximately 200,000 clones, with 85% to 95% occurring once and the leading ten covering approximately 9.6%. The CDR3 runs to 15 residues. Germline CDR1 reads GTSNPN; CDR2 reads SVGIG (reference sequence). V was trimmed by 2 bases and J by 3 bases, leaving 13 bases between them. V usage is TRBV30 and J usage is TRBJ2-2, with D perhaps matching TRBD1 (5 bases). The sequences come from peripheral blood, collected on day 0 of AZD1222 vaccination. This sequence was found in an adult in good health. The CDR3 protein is CAWSSTLGHTGELFF. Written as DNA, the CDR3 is TGTGCCTGGAGTTCGACACTGGGGCACACCGGGGAGCTGTTTTTT.